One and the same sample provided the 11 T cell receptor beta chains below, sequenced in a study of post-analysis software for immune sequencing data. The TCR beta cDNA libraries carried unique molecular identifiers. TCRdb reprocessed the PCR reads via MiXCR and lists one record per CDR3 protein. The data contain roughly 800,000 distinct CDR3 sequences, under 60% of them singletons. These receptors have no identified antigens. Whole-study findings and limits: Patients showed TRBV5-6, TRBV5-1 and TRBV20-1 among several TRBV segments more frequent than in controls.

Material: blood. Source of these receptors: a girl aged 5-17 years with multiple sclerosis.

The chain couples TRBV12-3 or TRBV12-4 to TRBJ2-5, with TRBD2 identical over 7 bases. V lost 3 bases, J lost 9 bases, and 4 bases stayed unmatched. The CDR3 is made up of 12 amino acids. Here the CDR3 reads CASSFPRGAQYF. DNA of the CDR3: TGTGCCAGCAGTTTCCCCCGGGGGGCCCAGTACTTC.

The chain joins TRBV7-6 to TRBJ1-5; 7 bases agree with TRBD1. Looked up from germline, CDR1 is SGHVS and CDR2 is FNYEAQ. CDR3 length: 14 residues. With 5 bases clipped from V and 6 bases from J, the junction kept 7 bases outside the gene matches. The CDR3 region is CASSPGTAGQPQHF. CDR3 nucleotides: TGTGCCAGCAGCCCCGGGACAGCGGGTCAGCCCCAGCATTTT.

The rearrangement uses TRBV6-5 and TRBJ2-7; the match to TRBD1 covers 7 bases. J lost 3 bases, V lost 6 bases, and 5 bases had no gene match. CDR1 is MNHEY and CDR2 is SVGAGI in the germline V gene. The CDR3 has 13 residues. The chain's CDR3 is CASRVAGGYEQYF. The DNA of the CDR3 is TGTGCCAGCAGGGTAGCAGGGGGCTACGAGCAGTACTTC.

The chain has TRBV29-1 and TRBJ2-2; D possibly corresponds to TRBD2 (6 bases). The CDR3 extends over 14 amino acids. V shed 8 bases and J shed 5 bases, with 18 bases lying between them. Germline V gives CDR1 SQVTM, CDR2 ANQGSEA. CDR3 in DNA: TGCAGCTACCGCGGGACTCAGGGAACCGGGGAGCTGTTTTTT. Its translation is CSYRGTQGTGELFF.

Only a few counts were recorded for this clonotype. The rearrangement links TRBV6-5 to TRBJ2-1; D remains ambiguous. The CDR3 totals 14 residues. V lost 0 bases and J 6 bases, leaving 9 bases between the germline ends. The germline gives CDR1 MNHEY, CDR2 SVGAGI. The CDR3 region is CASSYSSVGNEQFF. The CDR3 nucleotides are TGTGCCAGCAGTTACTCAAGCGTGGGCAATGAGCAGTTCTTC.

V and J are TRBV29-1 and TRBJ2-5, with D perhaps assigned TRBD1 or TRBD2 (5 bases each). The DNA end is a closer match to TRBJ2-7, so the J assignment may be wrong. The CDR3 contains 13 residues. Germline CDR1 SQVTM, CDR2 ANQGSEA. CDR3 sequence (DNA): TGCAGCGTCGCCCGGGACCCCAGTTACGAGCAGTACTTC. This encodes CSVARDPSYEQYF.

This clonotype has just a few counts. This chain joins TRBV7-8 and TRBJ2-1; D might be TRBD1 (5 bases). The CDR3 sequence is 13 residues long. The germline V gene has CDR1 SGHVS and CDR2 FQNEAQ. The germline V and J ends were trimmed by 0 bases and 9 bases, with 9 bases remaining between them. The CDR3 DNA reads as TGTGCCAGCAGCTTAGCTGTGACAGTTGAGCAGTTCTTC. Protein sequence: CASSLAVTVEQFF.

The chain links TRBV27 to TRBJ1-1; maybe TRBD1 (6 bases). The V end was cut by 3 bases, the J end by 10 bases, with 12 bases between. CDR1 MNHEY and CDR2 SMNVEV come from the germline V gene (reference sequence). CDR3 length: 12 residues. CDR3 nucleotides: TGTGCCAGCAGTTTCCCGACAGGCAGAGCTTTCTTT. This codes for CASSFPTGRAFF.

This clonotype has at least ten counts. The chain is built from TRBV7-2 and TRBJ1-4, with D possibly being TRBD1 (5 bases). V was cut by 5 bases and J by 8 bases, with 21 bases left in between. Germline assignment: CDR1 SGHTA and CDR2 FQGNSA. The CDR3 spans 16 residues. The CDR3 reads CASSQTVGAGREKLFF. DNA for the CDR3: TGTGCCAGCAGCCAGACTGTTGGGGCGGGGAGGGAAAAACTGTTTTTT.

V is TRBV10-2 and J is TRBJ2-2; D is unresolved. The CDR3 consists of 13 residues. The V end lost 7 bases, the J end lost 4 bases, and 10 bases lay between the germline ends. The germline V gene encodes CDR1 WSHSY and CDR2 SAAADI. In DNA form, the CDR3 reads TGCGCCAGCAAAGACGTGGGCACCGGGGAGCTGTTTTTT. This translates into CASKDVGTGELFF.

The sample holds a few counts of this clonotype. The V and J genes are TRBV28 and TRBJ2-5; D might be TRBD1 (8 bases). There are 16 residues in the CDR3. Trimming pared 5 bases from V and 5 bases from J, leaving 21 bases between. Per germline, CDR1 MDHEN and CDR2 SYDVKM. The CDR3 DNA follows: TGTGCCAGCAGTATAACCCGGACAGGGAGGGACGAGACCCAGTACTTC. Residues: CASSITRTGRDETQYF.